This entry concerns a single T cell receptor beta chain. Its antigen is still unknown. Within one base of it there is no much larger clone, and no base qualities were kept. The germline V gene provides CDR1 SGHVS and CDR2 FQNEAQ. The CDR3 goes from the cysteine to the phenylalanine over 15 residues. Only the CDR3 region is kept as DNA, spanning 45 bases read in frame from base 1. Trimming removed 5 bases from V and 6 bases from J; the gene matches leave 7 bases unexplained. One collaborating source in Seattle enrolled patients while the patients were actively infected and followed the patients over time throughout the course of disease. Each collaborating institution followed its own protocols to collect whole blood in K2EDTA tubes. Collaborator samples were shipped for TCRbeta analysis as frozen whole blood, isolated PBMCs, or DNA extracted from either sample type. This sample is part of a study of blood T cell repertoires in COVID-19 (dated by TCRdb to 2020 to 2021). About the full investigation: Samples covering the acute and convalescent phases of COVID-19 were provided by collaborators in the United States, Italy and Spain. The prospective study material was composed of cDNA or gDNA derived from T cells, B-cell-depleted T cells, or PBMCs. Subjects who had been exposed to COVID-19, were actively infected with it, or had recovered from it provided the deeply sampled blood TCRbeta repertoires that made up the dataset. A freely available public database, intended as a resource for researchers studying the immune response to SARS-CoV-2, is where the repertoires were released. Samples were obtained from the ongoing ImmuneRACE study (first 160 participants) and from over 1,000 subjects provided by 6 global collaborators. Sample metadata almost always included a de-identified subject ID, COVID-19 status, age in years and sex. Where available, HLA class I and class II types were obtained from metadata supplied by the sample provider rather than from assay-based typing.

The immunoSEQ Assay, a bias-controlled multiplex PCR, was used to amplify TCRbeta CDR3 regions from genomic DNA. From the authors' description of their analysis: The number of nucleated cells in each sample was estimated from the amplification of reference gene primers within the assay. To quantify the absolute abundance of each unique TCRbeta CDR3 rearrangement, sequence reads were collapsed and filtered. Productive Simpson clonality was computed per sample as the square root of Simpson's diversity index over productive rearrangements. In its TCRdb copy, this immuneACCESS table keeps in-frame sequences only and misses some clones. Where compared with another copy, unresolved V genes explain less than half of these, and the others have no known cause. V and J calls and clone size are those listed in that table; D and trimming were worked out from the DNA. The sample yields hundreds of thousands of clones; about nine tenths were counted once. The ten largest clones capture 11% of the sample.

The paper's findings and limits, for the study overall: The amount of clinical and demographic metadata varied by source and participant and was provided uncurated.

The clonotype comes from a woman aged 25 to 45 with COVID-19, enrolled during active disease. The rearranged segments are TRBV7-8 and TRBJ2-1; 10 bases in between match TRBD1. The sequenced material came from peripheral blood. The CDR3 in this case is CASSVDRGRSNEQFF. The nucleotides are TGTGCCAGCAGCGTCGACAGGGGGCGATCCAATGAGCAGTTCTTC.